These 30 T cell receptor beta chains were all obtained from the same sample, sequenced in a study of T cell responses to AZD1222 COVID-19 vaccine. TCRdb's table, derived via immunoSEQ multiplex PCR, lists solely in-frame clones and lacks some. The sample has around 150,000 clones; approximately 91% are singletons. The sample here was peripheral blood, taken 28 days after the second AZD1222 dose. The source of these receptors is an adult who received the AZD1222 COVID-19 vaccine.

V usage is TRBV7-6 and J usage is TRBJ1-1; D call uncertain. V shed 2 bases and J shed 1 base, with 11 bases lying between them. The CDR3 consists of 15 residues. Germline V lookup: CDR1 SGHVS, CDR2 FNYEAQ. The CDR3 loop reads CASSLMATSNTEAFF. In DNA, the CDR3 is TGTGCCAGCAGCTTAATGGCAACTTCGAACACTGAAGCTTTCTTT.

This rearrangement joins TRBV10-3 to TRBJ2-3; a weak D match, TRBD1 (5 bases). This CDR3 contains 14 residues. Germline CDR1 reads ENHRY; CDR2 reads SYGVKD. Between the trimmed V and J ends, which lost 4 bases and 1 base, there was a span of 9 bases. CDR3 residues: CAISVGRGTDTQYF. CDR3 DNA: TGTGCCATCAGTGTGGGCAGGGGCACAGATACGCAGTATTTT.

Only a few counts were recorded for this clone. The rearrangement uses TRBV5-8 and TRBJ2-1; 10 nucleotides match TRBD1. Trimming at V came to 2 bases and at J to 5 bases, leaving 10 bases not matched to a gene. There are 17 residues in the CDR3. Germline loops: CDR1 SGHTS, CDR2 YDEGEE. The CDR3 protein is CASSLTQGTGVNNEQFF. The DNA of the CDR3 is TGTGCCAGCAGCTTAACGCAAGGGACAGGGGTAAACAATGAGCAGTTCTTC. Based on the CDR3 plus reference TRBV5-8 and TRBJ2-1, the full variable domain is EAGVTQSPTHLIKTRGQQATLRCSPISGHTSVYWYQQALGLGLQFLLWYDEGEERNRGNFPPRFSGRQFPNYSSELNVNALELEDSALYLCASSLTQGTGVNNEQFFGPGTRLTVL.

The gene calls are TRBV6-5 and TRBJ2-7; 7 bases line up with TRBD1. Germline lookup yields CDR1 MNHEY and CDR2 SVGAGI. This CDR3 region has 14 residues. The V segment lost 6 bases and the J segment 3 bases; nucleotides outside the gene matches: 8. The CDR3 sequence: CASRSAGGSYEQYF. The CDR3 nucleotides are TGTGCCAGCAGATCGGCAGGGGGAAGCTACGAGCAGTACTTC.

V gene TRBV6-5 combines with J gene TRBJ2-2; D might be TRBD1 (5 bases). The CDR3 consists of 15 residues. Deletions cut 5 bases from V and 0 bases from J, with 10 bases between. The germline V gene encodes CDR1 MNHEY and CDR2 SVGAGI. CDR3 nucleotide sequence: TGTGCCAGCAGTAGGACATTTACGAACACCGGGGAGCTGTTTTTT. It translates to CASSRTFTNTGELFF.

The gene calls are TRBV29-1 and TRBJ1-1, with unresolved D. Germline V lookup: CDR1 SQVTM, CDR2 ANQGSEA. There are 14 residues in the CDR3. V was trimmed by 2 bases and J by 1 base, leaving 11 bases between them. The CDR3 spells CSVEYGRTNTEAFF. The CDR3 region has the DNA TGCAGCGTTGAATACGGCAGAACGAACACTGAAGCTTTCTTT.

This chain's CDR3 is CASSLVQGQNSPLHF. The CDR3 DNA follows: TGTGCCAGCAGCTTAGTGCAGGGCCAAAATTCACCCCTCCACTTT. The V call is TRBV11-2, the J call TRBJ1-6; TRBD1 is a possible D gene (5 bases). Deletions cut 1 base from V and 7 bases from J, with 11 bases between. This CDR3 contains 15 residues. Germline CDR1 SGHAT, CDR2 FQNNGV.

The gene calls are TRBV7-9 and TRBJ1-2; TRBD1 matches at 9 bases. Germline-derived CDR1 and CDR2 are SEHNR and FQNEAQ (reference sequence). CDR3 size: 14 residues. With V trimmed by 11 bases and J by 6 bases, 13 bases remained unmatched. The CDR3 here is CALGHRGRKNGYTF. The DNA of the CDR3 is TGTGCCCTGGGGCACAGGGGGCGCAAAAATGGCTACACCTTC.

The rearrangement links TRBV6-5 to TRBJ1-2; unclear D gene. Trimming cost V 6 bases and J 7 bases, with 12 bases left between them. Germline V lookup: CDR1 MNHEY, CDR2 SVGAGI. This CDR3 has 12 amino acids. The CDR3 nucleotides read TGTGCCAGCAGCCGGAAAGGAGGTGGCTACACCTTC. Its translation is CASSRKGGGYTF.

The rearrangement joins TRBV5-6 to TRBJ1-3; D might be TRBD1 (6 bases). Germline CDR1 reads SGHDT; CDR2 reads YYEEEE. This CDR3 is built from 16 residues. Trimming left V 2 bases short and J 1 base short, with 13 bases between. The CDR3 nucleotides are TGTGCCAGCAGCTTCAGGCAGGGGAGATCTGGAAACACCATATATTTT. Translation gives CASSFRQGRSGNTIYF.

This chain connects TRBV19 to TRBJ1-1, with D uncertain. V was clipped by 10 bases and J by 1 base, with 10 bases between them. The CDR3 length is 12 residues. From germline, CDR1 is LNHDA and CDR2 SQIVND (reference sequence). The CDR3 region has the DNA TGTGCCACAAACTGGGAGAACACTGAAGCTTTCTTT. This gives the protein CATNWENTEAFF.

CDR3 amino acids: CASSTARRVYTDTQYF. The CDR3 nucleotides are TGTGCCAGTAGTACGGCAAGGCGGGTCTACACAGATACGCAGTATTTT. This rearrangement joins TRBV19 to TRBJ2-3, with a weak D call TRBD2 (5 bases). The germline CDR1 and CDR2 sequences are LNHDA and SQIVND (reference sequence). The CDR3 consists of 16 residues. Trimming cost V 4 bases and J 2 bases, with 16 bases left between them.

The rearrangement uses TRBV4-1 and TRBJ1-5; no clear D gene. Germline CDR1 MGHRA, CDR2 YSYEKL. The V end was cut by 0 bases, the J end by 4 bases, with 25 bases between. The CDR3 totals 20 residues. CDR3 sequence: CASSQESGLSPLFKNQPQHF. The CDR3 DNA is TGCGCCAGCAGCCAAGAGTCGGGTCTTTCTCCCCTTTTTAAAAATCAGCCCCAGCATTTT.

The J gene is TRBJ1-2, the V gene TRBV5-4; D is uncertain. This CDR3 comprises 15 residues. Between the trimmed V and J ends, which lost 0 bases and 2 bases, there was a span of 11 bases. Per the germline V gene, CDR1 is SGHNT and CDR2 is YYREEE (reference sequence). The CDR3 protein is CASSLGGSSNYGYTF. The CDR3 coding sequence is TGTGCCAGCAGCTTGGGAGGTTCCTCCAACTATGGCTACACCTTC.

The gene calls are TRBV7-7 and TRBJ2-6; tentatively, D is TRBD2 (5 bases). CDR1 is SSHAT and CDR2 is FNYEAQ in the germline V gene (reference sequence). Trimming removed 1 base from V and 1 base from J, with 8 bases in between. This CDR3 region has 16 residues. The CDR3 bases are TGTGCCAGCAGCTTAGGTACTAGATCTGGGGCCAACGTCCTGACTTTC. This translates into CASSLGTRSGANVLTF.

The CDR3 here is CAIDLPLNEQFF. Written as DNA, the CDR3 is TGTGCCATTGATCTACCACTCAATGAGCAGTTCTTC. This rearrangement joins TRBV2 to TRBJ2-1, with D hard to call. The V gene's germline CDR1 is SNHLY and CDR2 FYNNEI. V dropped 10 bases and J dropped 6 bases, with 13 bases sitting between them. This CDR3 is built from 12 residues.

The chain combines TRBV7-9 with TRBJ2-3, with D perhaps matching TRBD2 (7 bases). The CDR3 totals 14 residues. CDR1 and CDR2 from the germline V gene are SEHNR and FQNEAQ (reference sequence). V dropped 2 bases and J dropped 5 bases, with 11 bases sitting between them. The DNA of the CDR3 is TGTGCCAGCAGCTTACTGGGGGGGCGAGATACGCAGTATTTT. Its protein product is CASSLLGGRDTQYF.

This sequence joins TRBV13 and TRBJ2-7; TRBD1 is a possible D gene (5 bases). V was cut by 3 bases and J by 5 bases, with 8 bases left in between. Germline lookup yields CDR1 PRHDT and CDR2 FYEKMQ (reference sequence). CDR3 length: 12 amino acids. CDR3 nucleotides: TGTGCCAGCAGCTTCAGGGATAACGAGCAGTACTTC. Residues: CASSFRDNEQYF.

The J gene is TRBJ1-1, the V gene TRBV18; tentative D call: TRBD1 (5 bases). Germline CDR1 is KGHSH and CDR2 is LQKENI. V was pared by 5 bases and J by 5 bases, with 6 bases between. CDR3 size: 11 residues. CDR3 sequence reads: CASSGGTEAFF. CDR3 sequence (DNA): TGTGCCAGCTCAGGGGGGACTGAAGCTTTCTTT.

The chain joins TRBV3-1 (or the pseudogene TRBV3-2) to TRBJ2-3; 14 nucleotides line up with TRBD2. V dropped 4 bases and J dropped 2; count of bases not matched to a gene: 5. Germline assignment: CDR1 LGHDT and CDR2 YNNKEL (reference sequence). This CDR3 has 17 amino acids. This chain's CDR3 is CASSLQTSGRVTDTQYF. CDR3 bases: TGTGCCAGCAGCCTACAGACTAGCGGGAGGGTCACAGATACGCAGTATTTT.

The J gene is TRBJ2-1, the V gene TRBV4-1; tentatively, D is TRBD1 (5 bases). Between the trimmed V and J ends, which lost 3 bases and 7 bases, there was a span of 13 bases. This CDR3 spans 14 amino acids. Germline V gene sequence: CDR1 MGHRA, CDR2 YSYEKL. The CDR3, as DNA: TGCGCCAGCAGCCACCGAAGCAGGGTTAATGAGCAGTTCTTC. Protein product: CASSHRSRVNEQFF.

This clone was recorded only once. The J gene is TRBJ2-3, the V gene TRBV18, with D possibly being TRBD2 (5 bases). The V gene lost 0 bases and the J gene lost 4 bases, with 14 bases spanning the gap. CDR1 and CDR2 from the germline V gene are KGHSH and LQKENI. This CDR3 has 16 residues. This chain's CDR3 is CASSPPGSGSSDTQYF. The CDR3 coding sequence is TGTGCCAGCTCACCACCTGGATCGGGGAGTTCAGATACGCAGTATTTT.

The chain recombines TRBV5-6 with TRBJ1-3; D remains ambiguous. The CDR3 totals 14 residues. Germline lookup yields CDR1 SGHDT and CDR2 YYEEEE. The V and J ends lost 2 bases and 4 bases respectively, with 10 bases between them. In DNA form, the CDR3 reads TGTGCCAGCAGCTTAGTATCGCCGGGAAACACCATATATTTT. This codes for CASSLVSPGNTIYF. Together with reference TRBV5-6 and TRBJ1-3, the CDR3 gives the full variable domain: DAGVTQSPTHLIKTRGQQVTLRCSPKSGHDTVSWYQQALGQGPQFIFQYYEEEERQRGNFPDRFSGHQFPNYSSELNVNALLLGDSALYLCASSLVSPGNTIYFGEGSWLTVV.

V is TRBV29-1 and J is TRBJ1-2, with 7 bases identical to TRBD1. Trimming removed 5 bases from V and 1 base from J; junction bases left unmatched: 7. This CDR3 has 14 residues. The germline gives CDR1 SQVTM, CDR2 ANQGSEA. CDR3 nucleotides: TGCAGCGTTCCAGGACAGGTCGATAACTATGGCTACACCTTC. This encodes CSVPGQVDNYGYTF.

The rearrangement uses TRBV7-3 and TRBJ2-5; TRBD2 might be the D (5 bases). The CDR3 is 13 residues long. Germline assignment: CDR1 SGHTA and CDR2 FQGTGA. V dropped 5 bases and J dropped 2 bases, with 9 bases sitting between them. The CDR3 reads CASSAGMQETQYF. CDR3 sequence (DNA): TGTGCCAGCAGCGCCGGGATGCAAGAGACCCAGTACTTC.

The chain is built from TRBV4-1 and TRBJ2-1; 10 nucleotides match TRBD2. This CDR3 spans 15 amino acids. Germline CDR1 is MGHRA and CDR2 is YSYEKL. V lost 3 bases, J lost 14 bases, and 13 bases stayed unmatched. The CDR3 DNA sequence: TGCGCCAGCAGCCATCCGGGACTAGCGTCTTCGGAGGAGTTCTTC. Protein: CASSHPGLASSEEFF.

V and J are TRBV28 and TRBJ1-2; TRBD1 is a possible D gene (6 bases). The germline CDR1 and CDR2 sequences are MDHEN and SYDVKM. Trimming stripped 7 bases from V and 2 bases from J, with 14 bases between. The CDR3 covers 14 residues. CDR3 DNA: TGTGCCAGCACCCGGGGGCAGGGGAACTATGGCTACACCTTC. Its translation: CASTRGQGNYGYTF.

V usage is TRBV7-9 and J usage is TRBJ2-3; a possible D gene is TRBD2 (6 bases). Germline-derived CDR1 and CDR2 are SEHNR and FQNEAQ (reference sequence). V was trimmed by 5 bases and J by 2 bases, leaving 17 bases between them. CDR3 length: 16 amino acids. DNA of the CDR3: TGTGCCAGCAGCCGAATGCAGTGGGGGGACACAGATACGCAGTATTTT. Translating it yields CASSRMQWGDTDTQYF.

The rearrangement uses TRBV29-1 and TRBJ2-1; 10 positions match TRBD1. J was trimmed by 1 base and V by 4 bases; bases with no gene match: 7. This CDR3 is 16 amino acids long. Germline V lookup: CDR1 SQVTM, CDR2 ANQGSEA. The CDR3 region is CSVGVRGQGSYNEQFF. The DNA of the CDR3 is TGCAGCGTTGGGGTTCGGGGACAGGGGTCCTACAATGAGCAGTTCTTC.

This rearrangement joins TRBV2 to TRBJ1-5; D uncertain. This CDR3 has 12 amino acids. V lost 0 bases to trimming and J lost 7 bases, with 4 bases between them. Germline V lookup: CDR1 SNHLY, CDR2 FYNNEI. CDR3 DNA: TGTGCCAGCAGTGAAGCGGGCCAGCCCCAGCATTTT. The encoded protein is CASSEAGQPQHF. Together with reference TRBV2 and TRBJ1-5, the CDR3 gives the full variable domain: EPEVTQTPSHQVTQMGQEVILRCVPISNHLYFYWYRQILGQKVEFLVSFYNNEISEKSEIFDDQFSVERPDGSNFTLKIRSTKLEDSAMYFCASSEAGQPQHFGDGTRLSIL.